These 18 T cell receptor beta chains were all obtained from the same sample, sequenced in a study of patients and donors after allogeneic stem cell transplantation. TCRdb re-analysed the RT-PCR reads in MiXCR, keeping a single row per CDR3 protein. The table includes 920,000 or so distinct CDR3 sequences, roughly 18% detected once. The specimen sequenced was blood, either unsorted or a sorted T cell fraction (not recorded which). Receptor source: a human donor who was either an allogeneic HSCT recipient or a stem cell or donor lymphocyte infusion donor (not recorded which). It is not recorded whose cells these are; they may come from a transplant donor.

This clonotype was seen a single time. CDR3 loop: CASCIAGELFF. Written as DNA, the CDR3 is TGTGCCAGCTGTATCGCCGGGGAGCTGTTTTTT. This sequence joins TRBV6-6 and TRBJ2-2; D is ambiguous. CDR1 and CDR2 (germline): MNHNY, SVGAGI (reference sequence). V lost 8 bases and J lost 6, with 7 bases in between. The CDR3 contains 11 residues.

The J gene is TRBJ1-1, the V gene TRBV5-1, with a possible D match to TRBD1 (6 bases). Trimming removed 4 bases from V and 1 base from J, with 14 bases in between. In germline, CDR1 is SGHRS, CDR2 YFSETQ. This CDR3 spans 15 amino acids. The chain's CDR3 is CASSITGKANTEAFF. As DNA, the CDR3 is TGCGCCAGCAGCATCACAGGGAAGGCGAACACTGAAGCTTTCTTT. Together with reference TRBV5-1 and TRBJ1-1, the CDR3 gives the full variable domain: KAGVTQTPRYLIKTRGQQVTLSCSPISGHRSVSWYQQTPGQGLQFLFEYFSETQRNKGNFPGRFSGRQFSNSRSEMNVSTLELGDSALYLCASSITGKANTEAFFGQGTRLTVV.

This clonotype appeared a few times. The chain uses TRBV12-3 or TRBV12-4 and TRBJ1-2; TRBD1 matches at 9 bases. CDR3 length: 15 amino acids. The J segment lost 2 bases and the V segment lost 3 bases, leaving 4 bases of the junction unmatched. The CDR3 coding sequence is TGTGCCAGCAGTTTCGGGACAGGGAGGAACTATGGCTACACCTTC. This sequence encodes CASSFGTGRNYGYTF.

As DNA, the CDR3 is TGTGCCAGCAGCGCGGGACTAGCGGGGGTTGTCCAAGAGACCCAGTACTTC. Its protein is CASSAGLAGVVQETQYF. The chain recombines TRBV9 with TRBJ2-5; 14 bases line up with TRBD2. CDR1 SGDLS and CDR2 YYNGEE come from the germline V gene. The CDR3 length is 17 residues. V dropped 3 bases and J dropped 1; count of bases not matched to a gene: 5.

This rearrangement joins TRBV5-1 to TRBJ2-7, with 7 nucleotides matching TRBD1. The V gene end was trimmed by 8 bases and the J gene end by 5 bases; junction bases not matched to a gene: 7. Germline assignment: CDR1 SGHRS and CDR2 YFSETQ. The CDR3 spans 12 residues. DNA of the CDR3: TGCGCCAGTCGACAGGGTGCCCACGAGCAGTACTTC. Translating it yields CASRQGAHEQYF.

The chain carries TRBV18 and TRBJ2-5; a weak D match, TRBD2 (5 bases). CDR1 is KGHSH and CDR2 is LQKENI in the germline V gene. This CDR3 contains 15 residues. V was trimmed by 3 bases and J by 4 bases, leaving 15 bases between them. CDR3 in amino acids: CASSPLLPAGETQYF. CDR3 DNA sequence: TGTGCCAGCTCACCCTTGCTACCGGCGGGAGAGACCCAGTACTTC. The full variable domain, its missing parts supplied by reference TRBV18 and TRBJ2-5, is NAGVMQNPRHLVRRRGQEARLRCSPMKGHSHVYWYRQLPEEGLKFMVYLQKENIIDESGMPKERFSAEFPKEGPSILRIQQVVRGDSAAYFCASSPLLPAGETQYFGPGTRLLVL.

The chain employs TRBV5-1 and TRBJ1-1, with 8 bases matching TRBD1. The V gene end was trimmed by 4 bases and the J gene end by 4 bases; junction bases not matched to a gene: 6. This CDR3 region has 14 residues. Per germline, CDR1 SGHRS and CDR2 YFSETQ. This CDR3 reads CASSPGQAGTEAFF. The CDR3 DNA is TGCGCCAGCAGCCCGGGACAGGCAGGCACTGAAGCTTTCTTT.

This chain uses TRBV24-1 with TRBJ1-5; TRBD1 matches at 8 bases. V was clipped by 4 bases and J by 2 bases; unmatched bases: 9. The CDR3 covers 17 residues. The germline CDR1 and CDR2 sequences are KGHDR and SFDVKD. This CDR3 is CATSDTRTGTGNQPQHF. The CDR3 coding sequence is TGTGCCACCAGTGACACCCGGACAGGGACGGGCAATCAGCCCCAGCATTTT.

This rearrangement joins TRBV20-1 to TRBJ2-7, with D possibly being TRBD1 (6 bases). The CDR3 extends over 13 amino acids. The V end was cut by 6 bases, the J end by 5 bases, with 17 bases between. CDR1 and CDR2 from the germline V gene are DFQATT and SNEGSKA (reference sequence). The CDR3 bases are TGCAGTGCCCTTGGCTACAGGGTCAACGAGCAGTACTTC. Protein: CSALGYRVNEQYF.

This rearrangement joins TRBV12-3 or TRBV12-4 to TRBJ2-2; 13 bases align to TRBD2. V shed 6 bases and J 6 bases; nucleotides not matched to a gene: 4. This CDR3 contains 15 residues. The CDR3 sequence: CASRDTSGGAGELFF. The CDR3 bases are TGTGCCAGCAGAGACACTAGCGGGGGGGCCGGGGAGCTGTTTTTT.

V gene TRBV6-1 combines with J gene TRBJ1-4; the D gene is possibly TRBD1 (5 bases). The V end was cut by 10 bases, the J end by 8 bases, with 17 bases between. This CDR3 is 13 amino acids long. Germline V gene lookup returns CDR1 MNHNS and CDR2 SASEGT. The CDR3 protein is CATSGERGEKLFF. The DNA of the CDR3 is TGTGCCACCTCTGGGGAGCGGGGGGAAAAACTGTTTTTT.

The V call is TRBV6-1, the J call TRBJ1-5; 10 positions match TRBD1. The CDR3 runs to 14 residues. CDR1 MNHNS and CDR2 SASEGT come from the germline V gene. V trimming: 4 bases; J trimming: 6 bases; junction bases outside the gene matches: 3. The chain's CDR3 is CASSGTGGTQPQHF. Here the CDR3 DNA reads TGTGCCAGCAGTGGGACAGGGGGAACTCAGCCCCAGCATTTT.

This clonotype was recorded at least ten times. The chain uses TRBV4-3 and TRBJ2-2; D ambiguous. V dropped 0 bases and J dropped 4 bases, with 9 bases sitting between them. The germline gives CDR1 LGHNA, CDR2 YSLEER. This CDR3 comprises 15 residues. The CDR3 reads CASSQDNIITGELFF. CDR3 DNA sequence: TGCGCCAGCAGCCAAGATAACATCATCACCGGGGAGCTGTTTTTT.

The genes are TRBV9 and TRBJ2-3; D not resolved. Germline V gene data show CDR1 as SGDLS and CDR2 as YYNGEE. V was trimmed by 6 bases and J by 0 bases, leaving 8 bases between them. The CDR3 runs to 13 residues. The CDR3 spells CASTPQSTDTQYF. CDR3 nucleotide sequence: TGTGCCAGCACCCCTCAGAGCACAGATACGCAGTATTTT.

The V and J genes are TRBV4-3 and TRBJ2-1; no clear D gene. Trimming removed 0 bases from V and 4 bases from J, with 7 bases in between. The germline V gene encodes CDR1 LGHNA and CDR2 YSLEER. CDR3 length: 14 amino acids. CDR3 in amino acids: CASSQDQIYNEQFF. For the CDR3, the DNA is TGCGCCAGCAGCCAAGACCAGATTTACAATGAGCAGTTCTTC.

This clonotype was seen only a few times. The chain has TRBV29-1 and TRBJ1-2, with D uncertain. This CDR3 has 13 residues. Trimming stripped 4 bases from V and 4 bases from J, with 13 bases between. CDR1 is SQVTM, CDR2 ANQGSEA, per germline. The CDR3 reads CSVAQRATYGYTF. CDR3 sequence (DNA): TGCAGCGTTGCACAGAGAGCGACCTATGGCTACACCTTC. Full variable domain (rest looked up from reference TRBV29-1 and TRBJ1-2): SAVISQKPSRDICQRGTSLTIQCQVDSQVTMMFWYRQQPGQSLTLIATANQGSEATYESGFVIDKFPISRPNLTFSTLTVSNMSPEDSSIYLCSVAQRATYGYTFGSGTRLTVV.

The table lists this clonotype with a few counts. The V gene is TRBV21-1, the J gene TRBJ2-6. TRBV21-1 is listed as a pseudogene. The CDR3 contains 14 residues. CDR3 sequence reads: CASSYSVGANVLTF. Written as DNA, the CDR3 is TGTGCCAGCAGCTATTCAGTCGGGGCCAACGTCCTGACTTTC.

This clonotype occurred a few times. This sequence joins TRBV6-1 and TRBJ2-1, with D possibly called TRBD1 or TRBD2 (5 bases each). The germline V gene has CDR1 MNHNS and CDR2 SASEGT. The CDR3 totals 13 residues. The germline V and J ends were trimmed by 10 bases and 7 bases, with 17 bases remaining between them. The CDR3 loop is CATIGAGSNEQFF. CDR3 coding DNA: TGTGCCACCATCGGGGCAGGGAGTAATGAGCAGTTCTTC.